This T cell receptor beta chain was identified during a study of chemoradiotherapy in HPV16-positive cancers. Across the whole study: Candidate HPV-specific clones and shared TCR motifs came from a couple of HPV16-positive patients.

To note about this clone: Its specificity is unknown. The junction and the germline gene differ at one end; a read error may be behind it.

Here immunoSEQ multiplex PCR was the method, and the copy in TCRdb shows in-frame clones only, minus some. The repertoire holds over 15,000 clones, with roughly 80% as singletons. Over chemoradiotherapy, repertoires were sampled more than once. The CDR3 covers 15 residues. Germline-derived CDR1 and CDR2 are SSHAT and FNYEAQ (reference sequence). Study-level points and caveats: Non-HPV-specific T cells did not expand in tumors during treatment, whereas candidate HPV-specific clones and E7-related motifs did.

Sample: blood, taken from a patient who underwent chemoradiotherapy. The sequence was obtained from a human donor with HPV-associated anogenital cancer. V is TRBV7-7 and J is TRBJ2-3; TRBD2 aligns across 13 bases. The CDR3 reads CASSRGLAGVDTQYF. CDR3 nucleotide sequence: TGTGCTAGCAGCCGCGGACTAGCGGGGGTTGATACGCAGTATTTT.